This is a list of T cell receptor beta chains from one sample in a study of beta chain features in type 1 diabetes. Profiling relied on immunoSEQ multiplex PCR, and the TCRdb table lists in-frame clones only, not all of them. The top ten hold 1% of the sample, which has 250,000 to 300,000 clones, about 7.8% seen once. The specimen was central memory CD4+ T cells from blood. The receptors here all came from a woman between 18 and 30 years old in good health. The CDR3 runs from the conserved cysteine through the conserved F or W. Each record gives: V gene, J gene, CDR3 protein.

TRBV6-5	TRBJ2-3	CASSLAGGANTQYF
TRBV4-2	TRBJ2-1	CASSQDQAGGSYNEQFF
TRBV7-9	TRBJ1-5	CASSRNVGQGNQPQHF
TRBV11-3	TRBJ2-7	CASSVIAGRVQYF
TRBV6-6	TRBJ2-4	CASSVEGYIQYF
TRBV2	TRBJ1-3	CASSLFRESSGNTIYF
TRBV19	TRBJ1-5	CASSTGQPNQPQHF
TRBV7-2	TRBJ2-5	CASRPTGGGPQGTQYF
TRBV7-2	TRBJ1-4	CASSSTGVSEKLFF
TRBV19	TRBJ2-7	CASSPTGTSHYEQYF
TRBV7-2	TRBJ1-1	CASRLNAEAFF
TRBV11-2	TRBJ2-2	CASSLEVRGTRELFF
TRBV18	TRBJ2-1	CASSSPGLAGGSNEQFF
TRBV14	TRBJ1-2	CASSPRTGDGYTF
TRBV28	TRBJ1-6	CASRTGTAINSPLHF
TRBV7-3	TRBJ2-6	CASSETSGANVLTF
TRBV5-6	TRBJ2-7	CASSMGLAGVGTYEQYF
TRBV29-1	TRBJ2-3	CSVGRAAQDTQYF
TRBV19	TRBJ2-1	CASTQKNNEQFF
TRBV28	TRBJ2-5	CASSFLAGDLQETQYF
TRBV7-2	TRBJ2-1	CASSSQQGFSYNEQFF
TRBV4-2	TRBJ1-4	CASSPSYRLGEKLFF
TRBV7-9	TRBJ1-4	CASSFSQDGKLFF
TRBV19	TRBJ1-1	CASSLAVEAFF
TRBV7-2	TRBJ2-2	CASSLAPGVYGELFF
TRBV7-2	TRBJ2-2	CASRSSVGELFF
TRBV7-9	TRBJ2-1	CASSSGVGEQFF
TRBV7-3	TRBJ2-2	CASSFTGGTGELFF
TRBV11-2	TRBJ2-7	CASSAGVLSYEQYF
TRBV6-5	TRBJ1-2	CASSQGYGYTF
TRBV5-1	TRBJ2-5	CASRGLAIQETQYF
TRBV7-2	TRBJ2-6	CASNKRQTGANVLTF
TRBV7-3	TRBJ2-1	CASSLDAAASYNEQFF
TRBV14	TRBJ1-6	CASSQELVNSPLHF
TRBV29-1	TRBJ2-2	CSAFRNTGELFF
TRBV6-5	TRBJ1-5	CASSFYNQPQHF
TRBV6-5	TRBJ1-4	CASSSGDEKLFF
TRBV7-9	TRBJ2-3	CASSYGVTDTQYF
TRBV1	TRBJ2-1	CTSSQDGYPDYNEQFF
TRBV9	TRBJ1-3	CASSVGEPNTIYF
TRBV13	TRBJ2-1	CASSPSGSPTYNEQFF
TRBV7-2	TRBJ2-2	CASSFHAGGAGELFF
TRBV4-2	TRBJ2-3	CASSQEGARMDTQYF
TRBV28	TRBJ1-3	CASSPGGTGNTIYF
TRBV27	TRBJ1-2	CASSLAGQGASGYTF
TRBV29-1	TRBJ2-7	CSVGGQGKEQYF
TRBV4-2	TRBJ2-7	CASSRSYEQYF
TRBV5-4	TRBJ1-1	CASSLVTGLEAFF
TRBV7-9	TRBJ2-3	CASSLDGGGDTQYF
TRBV19	TRBJ2-7	CASSITSGGSYEQYF
TRBV7-9	TRBJ1-1	CASSLRGQGTEAFF
TRBV10-3	TRBJ2-3	CAISESTGTGDTQYF
TRBV7-2	TRBJ2-6	CARSFAGGRLSGANVLTF
TRBV18	TRBJ2-3	CASSPNSPTSTDTQYF
TRBV10-3	TRBJ2-6	CASGERVNVLTF
TRBV4-3	TRBJ1-1	CASSQGMDRNTEAFF
TRBV7-2	TRBJ2-1	CASSRSGWGGGNNEQFF
TRBV19	TRBJ2-5	CASSMGLAGGQETQYF
TRBV6-6	TRBJ1-2	CASSLAGGYGYTF